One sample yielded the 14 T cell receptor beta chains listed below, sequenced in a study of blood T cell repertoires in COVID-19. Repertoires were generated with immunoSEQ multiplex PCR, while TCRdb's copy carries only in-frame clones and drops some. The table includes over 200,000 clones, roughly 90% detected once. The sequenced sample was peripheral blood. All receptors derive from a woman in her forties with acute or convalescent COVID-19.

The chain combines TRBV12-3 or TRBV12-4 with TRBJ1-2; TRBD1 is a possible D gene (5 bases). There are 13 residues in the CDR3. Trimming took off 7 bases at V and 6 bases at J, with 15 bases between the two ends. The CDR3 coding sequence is TGTGCCAGCACCCAGGGATGGGGTAATGGCTACACCTTC. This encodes CASTQGWGNGYTF.

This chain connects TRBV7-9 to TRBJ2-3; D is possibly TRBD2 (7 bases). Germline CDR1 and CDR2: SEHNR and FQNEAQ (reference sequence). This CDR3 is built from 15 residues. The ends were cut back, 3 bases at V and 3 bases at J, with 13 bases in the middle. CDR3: CASSLRGGMTDTQYF. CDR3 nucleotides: TGTGCCAGCAGCTTGAGGGGGGGCATGACAGATACGCAGTATTTT. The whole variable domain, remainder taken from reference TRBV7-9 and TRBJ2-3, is DTGVSQNPRHKITKRGQNVTFRCDPISEHNRLYWYRQTLGQGPEFLTYFQNEAQLEKSRLLSDRFSAERPKGSFSTLEIQRTEQGDSAMYLCASSLRGGMTDTQYFGPGTRLTVL.

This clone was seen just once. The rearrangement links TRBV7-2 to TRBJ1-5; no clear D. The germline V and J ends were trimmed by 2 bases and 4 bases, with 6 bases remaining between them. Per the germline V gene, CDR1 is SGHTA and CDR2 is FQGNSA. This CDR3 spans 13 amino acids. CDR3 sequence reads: CASSLQANQPQHF. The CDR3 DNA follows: TGTGCCAGCAGCTTACAGGCTAATCAGCCCCAGCATTTT.

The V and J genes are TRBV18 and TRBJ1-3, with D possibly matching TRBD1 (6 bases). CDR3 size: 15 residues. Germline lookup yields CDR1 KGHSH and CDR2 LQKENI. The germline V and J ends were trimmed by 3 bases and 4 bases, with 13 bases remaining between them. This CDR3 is CASSPAGGQGNTIYF. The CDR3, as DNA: TGTGCCAGCTCACCCGCCGGGGGGCAAGGAAACACCATATATTTT.

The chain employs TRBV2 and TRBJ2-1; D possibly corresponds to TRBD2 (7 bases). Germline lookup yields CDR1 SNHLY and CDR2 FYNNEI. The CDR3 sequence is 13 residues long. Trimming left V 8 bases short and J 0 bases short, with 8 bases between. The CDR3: CASRGASYNEQFF. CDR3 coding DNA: TGTGCCAGCCGGGGGGCCTCCTACAATGAGCAGTTCTTC.

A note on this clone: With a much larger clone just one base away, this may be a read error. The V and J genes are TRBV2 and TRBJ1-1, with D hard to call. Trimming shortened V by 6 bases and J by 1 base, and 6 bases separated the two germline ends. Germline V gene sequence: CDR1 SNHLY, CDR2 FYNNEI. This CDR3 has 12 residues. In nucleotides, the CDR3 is TGTGCCAGCAGATTCGGGAACACTGAAGCTTTCTTT. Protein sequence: CASRFGNTEAFF. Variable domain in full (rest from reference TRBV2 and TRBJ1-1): EPEVTQTPSHQVTQMGQEVILRCVPISNHLYFYWYRQILGQKVEFLVSFYNNEISEKSEIFDDQFSVERPDGSNFTLKIRSTKLEDSAMYFCASRFGNTEAFFGQGTRLTVV.

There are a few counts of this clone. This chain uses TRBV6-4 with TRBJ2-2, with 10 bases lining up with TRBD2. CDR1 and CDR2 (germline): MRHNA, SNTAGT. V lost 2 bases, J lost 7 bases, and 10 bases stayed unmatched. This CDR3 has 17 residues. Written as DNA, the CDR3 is TGTGCCAGCAGTGACACCCCCAGCGGGGGGGCAGTCGGGGAGCTGTTTTTT. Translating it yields CASSDTPSGGAVGELFF.

CDR3 bases: TGTGCCAGCAGGGGGGGGCGGGGAATGGATGAGCAGTTCTTC. Residues: CASRGGRGMDEQFF. The V and J genes are TRBV2 and TRBJ2-1, with TRBD2 as a possible D gene (7 bases). The ends were cut back, 6 bases at V and 8 bases at J, with 17 bases in the middle. Germline V CDR1 and CDR2: SNHLY, FYNNEI. This CDR3 has 14 residues.

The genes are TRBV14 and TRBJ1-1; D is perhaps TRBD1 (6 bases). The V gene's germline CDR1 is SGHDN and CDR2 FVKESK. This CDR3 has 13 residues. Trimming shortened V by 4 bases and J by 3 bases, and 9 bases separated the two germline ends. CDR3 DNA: TGTGCCAGCAGCCTGGCAGGGGACACTGAAGCTTTCTTT. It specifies CASSLAGDTEAFF.

Here the CDR3 DNA reads TGCGCCAGCAGCTTGGCGGTCAGGGCCACTGAAGCTTTCTTT. It codes for CASSLAVRATEAFF. J is TRBJ1-1 and V is TRBV5-1, with D perhaps matching TRBD1 (5 bases). Between the trimmed V and J ends, which lost 0 bases and 4 bases, there was a span of 10 bases. The CDR3 spans 14 residues. CDR1 and CDR2 (germline): SGHRS, YFSETQ.

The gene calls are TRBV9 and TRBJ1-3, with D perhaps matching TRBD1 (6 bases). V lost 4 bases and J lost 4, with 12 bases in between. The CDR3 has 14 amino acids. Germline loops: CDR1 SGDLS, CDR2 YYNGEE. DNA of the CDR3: TGTGCCAGCAGCTCCACAGGGTCAGGAAACACCATATATTTT. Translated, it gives CASSSTGSGNTIYF.

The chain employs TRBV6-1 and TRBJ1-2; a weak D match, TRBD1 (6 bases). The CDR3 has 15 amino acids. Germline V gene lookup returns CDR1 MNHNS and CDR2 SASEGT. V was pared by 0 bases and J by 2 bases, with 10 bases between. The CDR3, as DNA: TGTGCCAGCAGTGAAGCTACAGGGCGGAACTATGGCTACACCTTC. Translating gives CASSEATGRNYGYTF.

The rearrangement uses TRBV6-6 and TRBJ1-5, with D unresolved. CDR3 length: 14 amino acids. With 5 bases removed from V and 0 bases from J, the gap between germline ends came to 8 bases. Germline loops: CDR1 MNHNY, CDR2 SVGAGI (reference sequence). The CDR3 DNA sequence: TGTGCCAGCAGTGATGACTATAGCAATCAGCCCCAGCATTTT. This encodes CASSDDYSNQPQHF.

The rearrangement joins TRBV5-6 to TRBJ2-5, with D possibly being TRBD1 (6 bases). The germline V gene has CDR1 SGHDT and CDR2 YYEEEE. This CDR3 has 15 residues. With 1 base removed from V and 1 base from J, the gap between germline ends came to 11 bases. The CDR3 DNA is TGTGCCAGCAGCTTGAGTCCGACAGGCCAAGAGACCCAGTACTTC. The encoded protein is CASSLSPTGQETQYF. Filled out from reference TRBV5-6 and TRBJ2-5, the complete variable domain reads DAGVTQSPTHLIKTRGQQVTLRCSPKSGHDTVSWYQQALGQGPQFIFQYYEEEERQRGNFPDRFSGHQFPNYSSELNVNALLLGDSALYLCASSLSPTGQETQYFGPGTRLLVL.